The rows below give T cell receptor beta chains drawn from one sample of a study of cytomegalovirus exposure and HLA in healthy donors. Only in-frame clones appear in the TCRdb table, and some are missing; sequencing was by immunoSEQ multiplex PCR. This sample yields some 220,000 clones, of which around 80% are seen a single time; 0.5% to 0.7% belongs to the top ten. Sequencing was done on a sample of PBMCs. These receptor sequences come from a woman aged 35 to 49 in good health and CMV-seronegative. The CDR3 runs from the conserved cysteine through the conserved F or W. A D gene is named only where the DNA matches it firmly. Size is stated for part of the rows, as once, few or many counts, or as a class when the clone is expanded.

j_call clone_size v_call d_call cdr3_nt cdr3_aa
TRBJ1-5 NA TRBV6-5 NA TGTGCCAGCAGTCGGGGTTATAGCAATCAGCCCCAGCATTTT CASSRGYSNQPQHF
TRBJ1-5 NA TRBV27 NA TGTGCCAGCAGTTTATATTCAGGGGAGCAGCCCCAGCATTTT CASSLYSGEQPQHF
TRBJ1-1 NA TRBV20-1 NA TGCAGTGCTAGACGGAACACTGAAGCTTTCTTT CSARRNTEAFF
TRBJ2-3 NA TRBV5-6 TRBD2 TGTGCCAGCAGCTTGGCGGGGGGGACAGATACGCAGTATTTT CASSLAGGTDTQYF
TRBJ1-2 NA TRBV7-9 NA TGTGCCATCCAGGAGGGGGGCTACACCTTC CAIQEGGYTF
TRBJ1-4 few TRBV10-3 NA TGTGCCACCACGGACTCACAGGGTAGGGGAACTAATGAAAAACTGTTTTTT CATTDSQGRGTNEKLFF
TRBJ1-5 few TRBV6-1 TRBD1 TGTGCCAGCATTTGGGGACAGGGCAATCAGCCCCAGCATTTT CASIWGQGNQPQHF
TRBJ2-7 once TRBV9 TRBD1 TGTGCCAGCAGCGTAGGCGGACGGGACAGGGGAACCTACGAGCAGTACTTC CASSVGGRDRGTYEQYF
TRBJ2-1 NA TRBV30 TRBD1 TGTGCCTTACTCGACAGGGGGCAGCAGTTCTTC CALLDRGQQFF
TRBJ2-1 NA TRBV6-6 NA TGTGCCAGTACCACAGGGTACAATGAGCAGTTCTTC CASTTGYNEQFF
TRBJ1-5 NA TRBV6-6 NA TGTGCCAGCAGTTACTTCTACAGGGAAGCTGATCAGCCCCAGCATTTT CASSYFYREADQPQHF
TRBJ2-2 NA TRBV2 NA TGTGCCAGCAGTGAAGAGACAGCCAGGCTGAACACCGGGGAGCTGTTTTTT CASSEETARLNTGELFF
TRBJ2-1 NA TRBV5-6 NA TGTGCCAGCAGCTCATCTACAGGGTCTTCCTACAATGAGCAGTTCTTC CASSSSTGSSYNEQFF
TRBJ2-1 NA TRBV10-3 NA TGTGCCATCGAACACCCATACCACAATGAGCAGTTCTTC CAIEHPYHNEQFF
TRBJ1-1 few TRBV6-5 TRBD1 TGTGCCAGCAGAGACAGGGTGAACACTGAAGCTTTCTTT CASRDRVNTEAFF
TRBJ2-3 NA TRBV7-3 TRBD2 TGTGCCAGCAGCTTAGATCGAGCGGGGGGCACAGATACGCAGTATTTT CASSLDRAGGTDTQYF
TRBJ2-3 NA TRBV5-6 TRBD1 TGTGCCAGCAGCTTTGTAGGGGGCGCAGATACGCAGTATTTT CASSFVGGADTQYF
TRBJ1-4 NA TRBV7-8 TRBD1 TGTGCCAGCAGCTTGGCTCGGGACAGAACTAATGAAAAACTGTTTTTT CASSLARDRTNEKLFF
TRBJ1-5 NA TRBV7-8 TRBD1 TGTGCCAGCAGCTTGACAGGGAGCAATCAGCCCCAGCATTTT CASSLTGSNQPQHF
TRBJ1-4 once TRBV7-9 NA TGTGCCAGCAGCTTAGTTGAAGGAGTAGAAAAACTGTTTTTT CASSLVEGVEKLFF
TRBJ2-5 once TRBV7-9 TRBD1 TGTGCCAGCAGCTCCTACCGGGACAGAGAAGAGACCCAGTACTTC CASSSYRDREETQYF
TRBJ1-2 NA TRBV27 TRBD1 TGTGCCAGCAGTGGACAGGGACACTATGGCTACACCTTC CASSGQGHYGYTF
TRBJ1-5 once TRBV28 TRBD1 TGTGCCAGCAGTTTAGGACAGGGGGCTAGCAATCAGCCCCAGCATTTT CASSLGQGASNQPQHF
TRBJ1-2 NA TRBV5-5 NA TGTGCCAGCAGCTTGGCCCAGGGACACGCGGCGGATGGCTACACCTTC CASSLAQGHAADGYTF
TRBJ1-6 NA TRBV18 TRBD1 TGTGCCAGCTCCCAAGACAGGGGAGCCGCTTCACCCCTCCACTTT CASSQDRGAASPLHF
TRBJ1-2 NA TRBV2 NA TGTGCCAGCAGCGAACGCCGTGACAGAGTCTATGGCTACACCTTC CASSERRDRVYGYTF
TRBJ2-6 NA TRBV5-5 TRBD1 TGTGCCAGCAGCTCGACAGGGGGCGCGCAACGGGCCAACGTCCTGACTTTC CASSSTGGAQRANVLTF
TRBJ1-2 NA TRBV9 TRBD1 TGTGCCAGCAGCTACACTCACAGGGGAGACTATGGCTACACCTTC CASSYTHRGDYGYTF
TRBJ1-5 NA TRBV6-1 NA TGTGCCAGCAGTGAACTCAGGATTACAAATCAGCCCCAGCATTTT CASSELRITNQPQHF
TRBJ2-2 NA TRBV5-1 NA TGCGCCAGCAGCTTGCGCCAACCTAGTTCCGGGGAGCTGTTTTTT CASSLRQPSSGELFF
TRBJ1-5 NA TRBV18 NA TGTGCCAGCTCACCGCCGTCCGTCAGGGACAATCAGCCCCAGCATTTT CASSPPSVRDNQPQHF
TRBJ2-3 NA TRBV18 NA TGTGCCAGCTCTCAAAGCACAGATACGCAGTATTTT CASSQSTDTQYF